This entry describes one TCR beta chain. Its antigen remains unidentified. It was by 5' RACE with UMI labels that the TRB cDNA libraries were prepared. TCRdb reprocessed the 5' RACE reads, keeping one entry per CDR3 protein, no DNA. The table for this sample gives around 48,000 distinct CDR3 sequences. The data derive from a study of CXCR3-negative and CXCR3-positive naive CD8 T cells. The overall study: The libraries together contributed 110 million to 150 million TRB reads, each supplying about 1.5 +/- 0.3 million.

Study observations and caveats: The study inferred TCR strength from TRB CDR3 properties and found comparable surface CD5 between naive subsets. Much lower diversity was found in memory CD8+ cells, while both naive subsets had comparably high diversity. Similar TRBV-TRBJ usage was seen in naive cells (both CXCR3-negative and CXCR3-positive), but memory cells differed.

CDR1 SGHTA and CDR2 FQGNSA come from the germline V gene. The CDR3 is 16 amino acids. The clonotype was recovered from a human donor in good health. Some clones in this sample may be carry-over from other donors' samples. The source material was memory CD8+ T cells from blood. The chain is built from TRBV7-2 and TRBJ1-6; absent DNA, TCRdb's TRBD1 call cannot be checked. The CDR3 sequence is CASSLLGEAYNSPLHF.